Listed below are T cell receptor beta chains from one sample, sequenced in a study of PD-L1 blockade in urothelial cancer. Here immunoSEQ multiplex PCR was the method, and the copy in TCRdb shows in-frame clones only, minus some. The sample records about 41,000 clones, around 84% being singletons. This specimen consisted of PBMCs, obtained around atezolizumab (anti-PD-L1) treatment. The receptors come from a man aged 65 to 79 with urothelial cancer. The CDR3 runs from the conserved cysteine through the conserved F or W. D genes are given only for firm matches. Clone size is shown for a subset of rows, as once, few, many or a class of expanded clone.

d_gene	v_gene	j_gene	abundance	CDR3aa	CDR3nt
NA	TRBV19	TRBJ2-1	few	CASAPKSGYNEQFF	TGTGCCAGCGCCCCGAAGTCCGGGTACAATGAGCAGTTCTTC
NA	TRBV9	TRBJ2-1	NA	CASSVREIINEQFF	TGTGCCAGCAGCGTGAGGGAGATTATCAATGAGCAGTTCTTC
TRBD2	TRBV28	TRBJ2-2	once	CASSYRGLAGEDTGELFF	TGTGCCAGCAGTTATCGCGGACTAGCGGGAGAAGACACCGGGGAGCTGTTTTTT
TRBD1	TRBV18	TRBJ1-1	NA	CASSPESGTGGRAFF	TGTGCCAGCTCACCAGAGTCCGGGACAGGGGGCCGCGCTTTCTTT
NA	TRBV5-6	TRBJ1-1	few	CASSLFGDTEAFF	TGTGCCAGCAGCTTGTTCGGGGACACTGAAGCTTTCTTT
TRBD1	TRBV9	TRBJ2-1	few	CASSVQGADEQFF	TGTGCCAGCAGCGTACAGGGGGCGGATGAGCAGTTCTTC
NA	TRBV28	TRBJ2-1	once	CASSLDSNEQFF	TGTGCCAGCAGCCTTGACAGTAATGAGCAGTTCTTC
TRBD2	TRBV14	TRBJ2-7	NA	CASSQGVLAVREQYF	TGTGCCAGCAGCCAAGGAGTCCTAGCGGTAAGGGAGCAGTACTTC
NA	TRBV5-6	TRBJ1-1	NA	CASSSAGGTEAFF	TGTGCCAGCAGCTCAGCGGGCGGTACTGAAGCTTTCTTT
NA	TRBV6-6	TRBJ1-1	few	CASSPGGLTEAFF	TGTGCCAGCAGTCCGGGAGGGCTCACTGAAGCTTTCTTT
NA	TRBV5-4	TRBJ2-3	NA	CATELGGRLGYTDTQYF	TGTGCCACCGAACTCGGAGGACGACTCGGGTACACAGATACGCAGTATTTT
TRBD2	TRBV6-6	TRBJ2-4	NA	CASSYSESGNNWYF	TGTGCCAGCAGTTACTCGGAAAGCGGGAACAACTGGTACTTC
TRBD1	TRBV4-2	TRBJ2-4	NA	CASSQDAGTGRWGEENIQYF	TGTGCCAGCAGCCAAGATGCTGGGACAGGGCGGTGGGGTGAGGAAAACATTCAGTACTTC
NA	TRBV4-2	TRBJ2-2	NA	CASSQDPSDGELFF	TGTGCCAGCAGCCAAGATCCGAGTGACGGGGAGCTGTTTTTT
NA	TRBV19	TRBJ2-7	NA	CASSPGSYEQYF	TGTGCCAGTAGTCCGGGCTCCTACGAGCAGTACTTC
NA	TRBV11-2	TRBJ2-4	once	CASSLGPGTKNIQYF	TGTGCCAGCAGCTTAGGCCCGGGTACCAAAAACATTCAGTACTTC
NA	TRBV5-6	TRBJ1-5	few	CASSVTGQPQHF	TGTGCCAGCAGCGTGACAGGTCAGCCCCAGCATTTT
NA	TRBV19	TRBJ1-5	NA	CASSDGGGRQPQHF	TGTGCCAGCTCCGACGGGGGGGGGAGGCAGCCCCAGCATTTT
TRBD1	TRBV11-2	TRBJ1-2	NA	CASSLDRGRYGYTF	TGTGCCAGCAGCTTAGACAGGGGGCGGTATGGCTACACCTTC
TRBD1	TRBV5-1	TRBJ1-1	NA	CASSAQGASSEAFF	TGCGCCAGCAGCGCCCAGGGGGCCTCGAGTGAAGCTTTCTTT
NA	TRBV10-3	TRBJ1-4	NA	CAIRDPTGTNEKLFF	TGTGCCATCAGGGATCCGACGGGAACTAATGAAAAACTGTTTTTT
NA	TRBV9	TRBJ2-7	once	CASSPRTNRDEQYF	TGTGCCAGCAGCCCCCGAACGAACCGGGACGAGCAGTACTTC
TRBD1	TRBV5-4	TRBJ1-2	NA	CASSGRQGPVDGYTF	TGTGCCAGCAGCGGAAGACAGGGCCCGGTGGATGGCTACACCTTC